This TCR beta chain was identified in a study of cytomegalovirus exposure and HLA in healthy donors. This CDR3 spans 12 amino acids. Germline V gives CDR1 MNHEY, CDR2 SVGAGI. The ends lost 8 bases at V and 3 bases at J; junction bases unmatched: 4. In the case of this clone: Its antigen is undetermined.

Amplification used 60 Vbeta primers and 13 Jbeta primers. The protocol was immunoSEQ multiplex PCR, while the TCRdb copy is restricted to in-frame clones and leaves out a portion. In the table there are approximately 190,000 clones, roughly 82% of which are singletons. Study conclusions and caveats: Accurate prediction of HLA-A and HLA-B alleles (for most subjects) was reportedly achieved from TCR beta sequences. Presence/absence comparisons presumed near-even sequencing depth among donors. It was shown in a later analysis that HLA-associated TCR beta chains were more clonally expanded than other, equally common chains. Later analysis identified 16,000 or so TCR beta sequences associated with HLA alleles, using a false discovery rate threshold of 0.05.

The clonotype was recovered from a woman in her 50s in good health and CMV-seropositive. Sequenced: PBMCs. The chain has TRBV6-5 and TRBJ2-7, with 7 nucleotides matching TRBD2. CDR3 loop: CASGEGGYEQYF. The CDR3 coding sequence is TGTGCCAGCGGGGAGGGCGGCTACGAGCAGTACTTC.